The next 17 T cell receptor beta chains were all read from a single sample in a study of shared clonotypes between healthy human individuals. This table comes from immunoSEQ multiplex PCR, and its TCRdb copy is limited to in-frame clones, with some not included. The sample lists about 480,000 clones, approximately 85% occurring once. The sequencing input was PBMCs. The receptors were sampled from a middle-aged woman in good health. Some clones in this sample may be carry-over from other donors' samples.

The chain is built from TRBV5-1 and TRBJ1-4, with D maybe TRBD1 (6 bases). Between the trimmed V and J ends, which lost 5 bases and 8 bases, there was a span of 7 bases. The germline gives CDR1 SGHRS, CDR2 YFSETQ. The CDR3 extends over 11 amino acids. The CDR3 here is CASRGGEKLFF. CDR3 nucleotides: TGCGCCAGCAGGGGGGGCGAAAAACTGTTTTTT.

The chain has TRBV30 and TRBJ2-7, with TRBD2 matching 9 bases. Germline V gene sequence: CDR1 GTSNPN, CDR2 SVGIG (reference sequence). There are 15 residues in the CDR3. The junction had 7 bases not matched to a gene; V was cut back by 0 bases and J by 4 bases. The CDR3 sequence is CAWSVGLTSGYEQYF. The CDR3 coding sequence is TGTGCCTGGAGTGTAGGTCTGACTAGCGGATACGAGCAGTACTTC.

The rearrangement joins TRBV7-8 to TRBJ2-7; no clear D. The CDR3 is made up of 17 amino acids. Between the trimmed V and J ends, which lost 1 base and 0 bases, there was a span of 16 bases. Germline loops: CDR1 SGHVS, CDR2 FQNEAQ. CDR3 loop: CASSLVRAPTSSYEQYF. The CDR3 coding sequence is TGTGCCAGCAGCTTAGTCCGGGCCCCTACCAGCTCCTACGAGCAGTACTTC.

In nucleotides, the CDR3 is TGTGCCAGCAGCCATATTGGGGGAGGGGAGCAGTACTTC. Translation: CASSHIGGGEQYF. V gene TRBV14 combines with J gene TRBJ2-7; 7 nucleotides match TRBD2. Losses at the gene ends were 3 bases for V and 7 bases for J; bases not matched to a gene: 6. Looked up from germline, CDR1 is SGHDN and CDR2 is FVKESK. This CDR3 has 13 amino acids.

This clone has just one count. The chain joins TRBV10-1 to TRBJ1-4; tentative D call: TRBD1 (5 bases). Looked up from germline, CDR1 is WNHNN and CDR2 is SYGVQD (reference sequence). V lost 5 bases to trimming and J lost 0 bases, with 13 bases between them. The CDR3 extends over 16 amino acids. The CDR3 sequence: CASSPGPGTTNEKLFF. DNA of the CDR3: TGCGCCAGCAGTCCGGGACCCGGAACAACTAATGAAAAACTGTTTTTT.

The genes are TRBV30 and TRBJ1-1; TRBD1 matches 10 bases. The J segment lost 5 bases and the V segment lost 0 bases, leaving 3 bases of the junction unmatched. The CDR3 covers 14 residues. The germline gives CDR1 GTSNPN, CDR2 SVGIG (reference sequence). DNA for the CDR3: TGTGCCTGGAGTGTGGGGACAGGGGAGACTGAAGCTTTCTTT. Translated, it gives CAWSVGTGETEAFF. The entire variable domain, with the rest obtained from reference TRBV30 and TRBJ1-1, is as follows: SQTIHQWPATLVQPVGSPLSLECTVEGTSNPNLYWYRQAAGRGLQLLFYSVGIGQISSEVPQNLSASRPQDRQFILSSKKLLLSDSGFYLCAWSVGTGETEAFFGQGTRLTVV.

The chain uses TRBV13 and TRBJ2-7; TRBD2 aligns across 13 bases. There are 18 residues in the CDR3. Per the germline V gene, CDR1 is PRHDT and CDR2 is FYEKMQ (reference sequence). J was trimmed by 3 bases and V by 1 base; bases with no gene match: 9. The DNA for the CDR3 is TGTGCCAGCAGCTTAGCCATCGGGACTAGCGGGAAGTTCTACGAGCAGTACTTC. The encoded protein is CASSLAIGTSGKFYEQYF.

V is TRBV5-1 and J is TRBJ1-3, with 10 bases fitting TRBD1. The CDR3 contains 17 residues. The V gene's germline CDR1 is SGHRS and CDR2 YFSETQ. J was trimmed by 4 bases and V by 4 bases; bases with no gene match: 11. CDR3 amino acids: CASSTGTGAPVGNTIYF. The DNA for the CDR3 is TGCGCCAGCAGCACGGGGACAGGGGCACCTGTCGGAAACACCATATATTTT.

This chain connects TRBV27 to TRBJ2-7; D is possibly TRBD2 (6 bases). Germline values: CDR1 MNHEY, CDR2 SMNVEV (reference sequence). The CDR3 is 12 residues long. The V end was cut by 7 bases, the J end by 0 bases, with 7 bases between. CDR3 loop: CASTGSSYEQYF. For the CDR3, the DNA is TGTGCCAGCACCGGGAGCTCCTACGAGCAGTACTTC.

The chain combines TRBV7-8 with TRBJ2-6; D gene ambiguous. The CDR3 runs 16 residues. Trimming stripped 1 base from V and 0 bases from J, with 7 bases between. The germline gives CDR1 SGHVS, CDR2 FQNEAQ. DNA for the CDR3: TGTGCCAGCAGCTTAGGTTACAGCTCTGGGGCCAACGTCCTGACTTTC. Translation: CASSLGYSSGANVLTF.

The V and J genes are TRBV7-6 and TRBJ2-2; 10 nucleotides align to TRBD2. The CDR3 covers 18 residues. V was clipped by 1 base and J by 6 bases; unmatched bases: 11. The V gene's germline CDR1 is SGHVS and CDR2 FNYEAQ. CDR3 in DNA: TGTGCCAGCAGCTTAGTAAGGGGCCCTAGCGGGAGCCCCGGGGAGCTGTTTTTT. Translated, it gives CASSLVRGPSGSPGELFF.

The chain joins TRBV28 to TRBJ1-5, with a possible D match to TRBD1 (6 bases). CDR1 MDHEN and CDR2 SYDVKM come from the germline V gene. The V end was cut by 5 bases, the J end by 0 bases, with 17 bases between. This CDR3 region has 17 residues. The CDR3 bases are TGTGCCAGCAGTGGGGGGGGGACACCGAATAGCAATCAGCCCCAGCATTTT. This sequence encodes CASSGGGTPNSNQPQHF.

The rearrangement uses TRBV5-8 and TRBJ2-2; 8 positions match TRBD1. This CDR3 is 14 amino acids long. Per germline, CDR1 SGHTS and CDR2 YDEGEE. The junction had 4 bases not matched to a gene; V was cut back by 3 bases and J by 6 bases. CDR3 region: CASSYRGSAGELFF. Written as DNA, the CDR3 is TGTGCCAGCAGCTACAGGGGGTCCGCCGGGGAGCTGTTTTTT.

Worth noting for this clone: The germline gene is not matched at one end of the junction; a read error may be the cause. The rearrangement joins TRBV10-1 to TRBJ2-3; 7 bases line up with TRBD2. Germline CDR1 reads WNHNN; CDR2 reads SYGVQD (reference sequence). The CDR3 has 8 amino acids. CDR3: CANRDYAF. The DNA of the CDR3 is TGCGCCAACCGGGACTATGCTTTT.

The count of this clone is one. The chain uses TRBV28 and TRBJ2-7, with 9 bases matching TRBD2. Germline V gene sequence: CDR1 MDHEN, CDR2 SYDVKM. There are 15 residues in the CDR3. Trimming cost V 4 bases and J 0 bases; bases outside gene matches: 4. The CDR3 spells CASSWTSDSSYEQYF. The CDR3, as DNA: TGTGCCAGCAGTTGGACTAGCGACAGCTCCTACGAGCAGTACTTC. The variable domain in full, completed from reference TRBV28 and TRBJ2-7, reads DVKVTQSSRYLVKRTGEKVFLECVQDMDHENMFWYRQDPGLGLRLIYFSYDVKMKEKGDIPEGYSVSREKKERFSLILESASTNQTSMYLCASSWTSDSSYEQYFGPGTRLTVT.

V is TRBV18 and J is TRBJ2-7; 10 bases fit TRBD2. The germline gives CDR1 KGHSH, CDR2 LQKENI. The CDR3 runs to 15 residues. The V and J ends lost 5 bases and 3 bases, in that order; junction bases with no gene match: 7. DNA for the CDR3: TGTGCCAGCTCAAGAACTAGCGGGACTATCTACGAGCAGTACTTC. It translates to CASSRTSGTIYEQYF.

Points on this clone: Different DNA sequences within this sample yield the same CDR3. The genes are TRBV19 and TRBJ1-1, with 8 bases that match TRBD1. The CDR3 is 14 residues long. Germline-derived CDR1 and CDR2 are LNHDA and SQIVND (reference sequence). V shed 5 bases and J 4 bases; nucleotides not matched to a gene: 6. For the CDR3, the DNA is TGTGCCAGTAGTCCAGGACAGGGAGGCACTGAAGCTTTCTTT. Translation: CASSPGQGGTEAFF.